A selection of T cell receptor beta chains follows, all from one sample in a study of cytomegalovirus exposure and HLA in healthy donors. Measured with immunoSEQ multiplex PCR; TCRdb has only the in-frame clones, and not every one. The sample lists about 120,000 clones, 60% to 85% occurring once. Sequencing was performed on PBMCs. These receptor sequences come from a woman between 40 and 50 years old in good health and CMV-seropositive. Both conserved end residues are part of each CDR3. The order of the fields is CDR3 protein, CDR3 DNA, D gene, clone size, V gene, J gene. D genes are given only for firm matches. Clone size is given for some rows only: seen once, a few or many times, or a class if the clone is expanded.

CDR3aa: CASSLDNNYGYTF
CDR3nt: TGTGCCAGCAGCTTAGACAATAACTATGGCTACACCTTC
d_gene: -
abundance: few
v_gene: TRBV7-2
j_gene: TRBJ1-2

CDR3aa: CASSRGLAGGRQETQYF
CDR3nt: TGCGCCAGCAGCCGGGGACTAGCGGGAGGACGCCAAGAGACCCAGTACTTC
d_gene: TRBD2
abundance: -
v_gene: TRBV5-1
j_gene: TRBJ2-5

CDR3aa: CASSLPRQGDRGELFF
CDR3nt: TGTGCCAGCAGCTTGCCCCGGCAGGGGGATCGCGGGGAGCTGTTTTTT
d_gene: TRBD1
abundance: -
v_gene: TRBV7-9
j_gene: TRBJ2-2

CDR3aa: CSALPSATSYEQYF
CDR3nt: TGCAGCGCCCTGCCCAGCGCTACCTCCTACGAGCAGTACTTC
d_gene: -
abundance: -
v_gene: TRBV29-1
j_gene: TRBJ2-7

CDR3aa: CASSGASGGLGQYF
CDR3nt: TGTGCCAGCAGTGGGGCTAGCGGGGGTCTCGGGCAGTACTTC
d_gene: TRBD2
abundance: -
v_gene: TRBV2
j_gene: TRBJ2-7

CDR3aa: CASSADRAGIGNTIYF
CDR3nt: TGTGCCAGCAGCGCGGACAGGGCGGGTATCGGAAACACCATATATTTT
d_gene: TRBD1
abundance: -
v_gene: TRBV9
j_gene: TRBJ1-3

CDR3aa: CASSPGWGRAEGDTQYF
CDR3nt: TGTGCCAGCAGCCCGGGATGGGGGAGGGCCGAAGGAGATACGCAGTATTTT
d_gene: TRBD2
abundance: -
v_gene: TRBV11-3
j_gene: TRBJ2-3

CDR3aa: CASSQANIAGGRAGELFF
CDR3nt: TGTGCCAGCAGCCAGGCCAATATAGCGGGGGGGCGAGCCGGGGAGCTGTTTTTT
d_gene: TRBD2
abundance: -
v_gene: TRBV4-2
j_gene: TRBJ2-2

CDR3aa: CASSQTPVSGNTIYF
CDR3nt: TGCGCCAGCAGCCAGACACCCGTCTCTGGAAACACCATATATTTT
d_gene: -
abundance: -
v_gene: TRBV5-1
j_gene: TRBJ1-3

CDR3aa: CASSEMGLAVTDTQYF
CDR3nt: TGTGCCAGCAGTGAAATGGGACTAGCGGTCACAGATACGCAGTATTTT
d_gene: TRBD2
abundance: -
v_gene: TRBV6-1
j_gene: TRBJ2-3

CDR3aa: CASSLTTVLNTEAFF
CDR3nt: TGTGCCAGCAGCTTAACGACAGTGTTGAACACTGAAGCTTTCTTT
d_gene: -
abundance: few
v_gene: TRBV11-2
j_gene: TRBJ1-1